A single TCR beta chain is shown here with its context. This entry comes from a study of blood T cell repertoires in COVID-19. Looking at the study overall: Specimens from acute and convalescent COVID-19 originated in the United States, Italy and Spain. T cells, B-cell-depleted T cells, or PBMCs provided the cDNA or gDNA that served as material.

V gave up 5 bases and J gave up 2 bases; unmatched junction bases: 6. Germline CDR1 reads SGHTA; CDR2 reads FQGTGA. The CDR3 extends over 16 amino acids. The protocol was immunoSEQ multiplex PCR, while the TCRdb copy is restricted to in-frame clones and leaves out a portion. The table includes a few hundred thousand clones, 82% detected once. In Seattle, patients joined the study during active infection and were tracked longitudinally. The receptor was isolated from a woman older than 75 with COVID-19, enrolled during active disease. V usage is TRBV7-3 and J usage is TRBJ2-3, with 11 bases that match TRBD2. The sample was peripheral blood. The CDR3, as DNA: TGTGCCAGCAGCGGGGGGACTAGCGGTGCCACAGATACGCAGTATTTT. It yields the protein CASSGGTSGATDTQYF.